The rows below give T cell receptor beta chains drawn from one sample of a study of Tregs in tolerant kidney transplant recipients. Clones were read by immunoSEQ multiplex PCR, and TCRdb kept only the in-frame ones, dropping some. The sample shows about 240,000 clones, approximately 83% of them seen only once. Sequenced material: CD4+ T cells from blood. The receptor set was obtained from a human donor in good health. Both conserved end residues are part of each CDR3. Each record gives: CDR3 length, clone size, J gene, D gene, V gene, CDR3 DNA, CDR3 protein. D genes are given only for firm matches. Size tells how often a clone was seen (once, few, many) or the class of an expanded clone, and some rows leave it out.

>14|NA|TRBJ1-1|NA|TRBV10-3
TGTGCCATCAGTGAGTCCGGAGGGGCTGCCCAAGCTTTCTTT
CAISESGGAAQAFF
>14|NA|TRBJ1-2|NA|TRBV18
TGTGCCAGCTCCCCGGCGCAGGACCACTATGGCTACACCTTC
CASSPAQDHYGYTF
>16|NA|TRBJ2-4|NA|TRBV7-2
TGTGCCAGCAGCTTAACGGCAAACTTAGCCAAAAACATTCAGTACTTC
CASSLTANLAKNIQYF
>16|NA|TRBJ1-5|NA|TRBV5-8
TGTGCCAGCAGCCCCATTACAGGGTGGATTATTCAGCCCCAGCATTTT
CASSPITGWIIQPQHF
>15|NA|TRBJ2-1|TRBD2|TRBV15
TGTGCCACCAGCAGAGAGGTAGCGGGATTCAATGAGCAGTTCTTC
CATSREVAGFNEQFF
>15|NA|TRBJ2-1|TRBD2|TRBV5-1
TGCGCCAGCAGGTGGCTAGCGGGGGGGCATCATGAGCAGTTCTTC
CASRWLAGGHHEQFF
>15|NA|TRBJ2-7|NA|TRBV6-5
TGTGCCAGCAAGCTAGGGCAGGTGAGCTCCTACGAGCAGTACTTC
CASKLGQVSSYEQYF
>13|few|TRBJ1-6|NA|TRBV6-1
TGTGCCATCCAAGGGGGACCGAATTCACCCCTCCACTTT
CAIQGGPNSPLHF
>13|NA|TRBJ2-3|NA|TRBV18
TGTGCCAGCTCGGGGGGGCTCGCAGATACGCAGTATTTT
CASSGGLADTQYF
>14|NA|TRBJ2-7|TRBD1|TRBV19
TGTGCCAGTAGTATCGCACAGGGGGCCTACGAGCAGTACTTC
CASSIAQGAYEQYF
>11|NA|TRBJ2-5|NA|TRBV30
TGTGCCTGGAACCGACAAGAGACCCAGTACTTC
CAWNRQETQYF
>13|NA|TRBJ1-4|NA|TRBV5-1
TGCGCCAGCAGCATCCGGACGGGAGAAAAACTGTTTTTT
CASSIRTGEKLFF
>16|NA|TRBJ2-7|NA|TRBV5-6
TGTGCCAGCAGCTTACGCACTGGACCCGGACCCTACGAGCAGTACTTC
CASSLRTGPGPYEQYF
>15|few|TRBJ1-1|NA|TRBV6-5
TGTGCCAGCAGTTACTCCGACAAGGTCGAAGGGGGGGCTTTCTTT
CASSYSDKVEGGAFF
>14|NA|TRBJ2-7|TRBD1|TRBV27
TGTGCCAGCAGTTCCCCGGGACAGGGGGGCGAGCAGTACTTC
CASSSPGQGGEQYF
>17|NA|TRBJ2-1|NA|TRBV14
TGTGCCAGCAGCCAAGATCAGACCCCTGGGAGATACAATGAGCAGTTCTTC
CASSQDQTPGRYNEQFF
>13|NA|TRBJ1-1|NA|TRBV11-1
TGTGCCAGCAGCAGGGTCGACAACACTGAAGCTTTCTTT
CASSRVDNTEAFF
>13|NA|TRBJ1-5|NA|TRBV4-1
TGCGCCAGCAGCCAAGACAGCTCCCAGCCCCAGCATTTT
CASSQDSSQPQHF
>14|NA|TRBJ2-2|NA|TRBV29-1
TGCAGCGTGCTGGGACAAAAAAACACCGGGGAGCTGTTTTTT
CSVLGQKNTGELFF
>15|NA|TRBJ2-7|TRBD1|TRBV5-4
TGTGCCAGCAGCTTGGCGGGACAGGCGATCTACGAGCAGTACTTC
CASSLAGQAIYEQYF
>15|NA|TRBJ2-7|TRBD1|TRBV5-1
TGCGCCAGCAGCTTGGGAGGGGGCGATAACTACGAGCAGTACTTC
CASSLGGGDNYEQYF
>15|NA|TRBJ1-1|NA|TRBV18
TGTGCCAGCTCACCAAAAATCAAGATGAACACTGAAGCTTTCTTT
CASSPKIKMNTEAFF
>15|once|TRBJ1-1|NA|TRBV4-1
TGCGCCAGCAGCGAAAGGCGGCTAATGAACACTGAAGCTTTCTTT
CASSERRLMNTEAFF
>12|NA|TRBJ2-3|NA|TRBV2
TGTGCCAGCAGTGAAGGGACAGATACGCAGTATTTT
CASSEGTDTQYF
>18|NA|TRBJ2-3|TRBD2|TRBV25-1
TGTGCCAGCAGTGAACTAGGACTAGCGGGAGAGCTGACAGATACGCAGTATTTT
CASSELGLAGELTDTQYF
>12|NA|TRBJ2-7|NA|TRBV7-2
TGTGCCAGCAGCGCCGCCTGGTACGAGCAGTACTTC
CASSAAWYEQYF
>14|NA|TRBJ1-6|NA|TRBV5-1
TGCGCCAGCAGCTTTGGGACGCAGGATATCCCCCTCCACTTT
CASSFGTQDIPLHF
>15|NA|TRBJ1-3|NA|TRBV6-6
TGTGCCAGCAGTTACTCGATTCACTCTGGAAACACCATATATTTT
CASSYSIHSGNTIYF
>14|NA|TRBJ2-2|NA|TRBV18
TGTGCCAGCTCACCCACGAAGGGCGTCGGGGAGCTGTTTTTT
CASSPTKGVGELFF
>14|NA|TRBJ1-2|NA|TRBV7-9
TGTGCCAGCAGCTTAGAGGGTTCAGGGGTTGGCTACACCTTC
CASSLEGSGVGYTF
>13|few|TRBJ2-3|NA|TRBV7-3
TGTGCCAGCAGCCGTACCTGGTCAGATACGCAGTATTTT
CASSRTWSDTQYF
>13|NA|TRBJ1-4|NA|TRBV7-9
TGTGCCAGCAGCCTCCGACCGGGCGAAAAACTGTTTTTT
CASSLRPGEKLFF
>17|NA|TRBJ1-5|TRBD1|TRBV5-8
TGTGCCAGCAGCCTCCGGGACAGCTGGCGGGGGGATCAGCCCCAGCATTTT
CASSLRDSWRGDQPQHF
>16|NA|TRBJ1-4|NA|TRBV5-1
TGCGCCAGCAGCGTGGACAGTCCTTCAACTAATGAAAAACTGTTTTTT
CASSVDSPSTNEKLFF
>15|NA|TRBJ2-1|NA|TRBV18
TGTGCCAGCTCACCACTCTTTCCAGGGGGGCATGAGCAGTTCTTC
CASSPLFPGGHEQFF
>15|once|TRBJ2-5|NA|TRBV14
TGTGCCAGCAGCCAAGATCATGGAGGGGACGAGACCCAGTACTTC
CASSQDHGGDETQYF
>14|NA|TRBJ1-2|TRBD1|TRBV5-1
TGCGCCAGCAGCTTGGTGGCAGGGGGCTATGGCTACACCTTC
CASSLVAGGYGYTF
>14|NA|TRBJ2-3|NA|TRBV5-1
TGCGCCAGCACTGTGGGAGGTGGTACAGATACGCAGTATTTT
CASTVGGGTDTQYF
>14|NA|TRBJ1-5|NA|TRBV5-1
TGCGCCAGCAGCTTGGAGGGTAGCAATCAGCCCCAGCATTTT
CASSLEGSNQPQHF
>15|NA|TRBJ1-4|TRBD1|TRBV11-2
TGTGCCAGCAGATTTACCGGGACAGGGCCAGAAAAACTGTTTTTT
CASRFTGTGPEKLFF
>12|NA|TRBJ1-2|NA|TRBV6-1
TGTGCCAGCAGTGAAGTCGGACGAGGCTACACCTTC
CASSEVGRGYTF
>13|NA|TRBJ1-5|NA|TRBV15
TGTGCCACCAGCAGAGATCAATGGGGACCCCAGCATTTT
CATSRDQWGPQHF
>17|NA|TRBJ1-2|NA|TRBV11-2
TGTGCCAGCAGCTTAGCCTCCAGATACGCCTCTATGAGCGGCTACACCTTC
CASSLASRYASMSGYTF
>15|few|TRBJ2-7|TRBD2|TRBV27
TGTGCCAGCTTTGAACTAGCGGGGGGATCCTACGAGCAGTACTTC
CASFELAGGSYEQYF
>13|NA|TRBJ1-5|TRBD1|TRBV7-9
TGTGCCAGCAGCCCGACAGGGAATCAGCCCCAGCATTTT
CASSPTGNQPQHF
>14|NA|TRBJ1-6|NA|TRBV2
TGTGCCAGCAGACCTACGGGGCCGTGGTCACCCCTCCACTTT
CASRPTGPWSPLHF
>14|NA|TRBJ2-7|TRBD1|TRBV19
TGTGCCAGTAGTATTAAGACAGGGCCCTACGAGCAGTACTTC
CASSIKTGPYEQYF
>16|NA|TRBJ1-6|TRBD1|TRBV5-1
TGCGCCAGCAGCTTGGAAATGGGACAGGGAAATTCACCCCTCCACTTT
CASSLEMGQGNSPLHF
>14|NA|TRBJ1-6|NA|TRBV7-6
TGTGCCAGCAGCGCCCGGGCCATAAATTCACCCCTCCACTTT
CASSARAINSPLHF
>19|NA|TRBJ2-1|NA|TRBV30
TGTGCCTGGAGTACACTCCCCTCTTGGGGCCTCCAATCCTACAATGAGCAGTTCTTC
CAWSTLPSWGLQSYNEQFF
>16|NA|TRBJ2-1|TRBD2|TRBV11-3
TGTGCCAGCAGCTGTCTCGAGCGGGATTCCTACAATGAGCAGTTCTTC
CASSCLERDSYNEQFF
>12|NA|TRBJ2-7|NA|TRBV2
TGTGCCAGCAGGGGGGGACCGGGCGAGCAGTACTTC
CASRGGPGEQYF
>13|NA|TRBJ1-2|TRBD1|TRBV5-4
TGTGCCAGCAGCTTGAGACAGGGCTATGGCTACACCTTC
CASSLRQGYGYTF
>16|NA|TRBJ1-2|NA|TRBV6-5
TGTGCCAGCAGTTACTCGAAGGCAGGGCCTCGCTATGGCTACACCTTC
CASSYSKAGPRYGYTF